This TCR beta chain comes out of a study of neurological immune-mediated disorders. Every sequencing run generated in excess of 170 million TCR-beta sequences. These sequences covered 15-18 subjects. A single record per CDR3 protein comes from TCRdb applying MiXCR to the 5' RACE reads. Of roughly 65,000 distinct CDR3 sequences listed, around 4% are singletons. The CDR3 has 13 amino acids. CDR1 and CDR2 from the germline V gene are SEHNR and FQNEAQ (reference sequence). Trimming took off 1 base at V and 12 bases at J, with 13 bases between the two ends. In this sample, this clonotype turned up many times.

V usage is TRBV7-9 and J usage is TRBJ2-1; D is ambiguous. This receptor was identified in a man in his fifties or sixties with multiple sclerosis. The specimen sequenced was PBMCs. Here the CDR3 DNA reads TGTGCCAGCAGCTTAGGTAATGGCCGTGGGCAGTTCTTC. This encodes CASSLGNGRGQFF.